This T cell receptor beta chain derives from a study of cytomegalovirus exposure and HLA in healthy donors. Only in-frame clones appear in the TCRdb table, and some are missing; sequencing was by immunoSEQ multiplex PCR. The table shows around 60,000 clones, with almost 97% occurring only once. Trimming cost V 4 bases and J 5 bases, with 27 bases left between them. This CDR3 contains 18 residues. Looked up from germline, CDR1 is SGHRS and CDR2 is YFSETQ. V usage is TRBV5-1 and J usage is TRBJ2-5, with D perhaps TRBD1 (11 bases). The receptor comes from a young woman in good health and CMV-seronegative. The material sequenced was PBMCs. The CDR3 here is CASSQTGTGGTSVETQYF. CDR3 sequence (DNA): TGCGCCAGCAGCCAAACCGGGACAGGGGGGACTAGCGTGGAGACCCAGTACTTC.